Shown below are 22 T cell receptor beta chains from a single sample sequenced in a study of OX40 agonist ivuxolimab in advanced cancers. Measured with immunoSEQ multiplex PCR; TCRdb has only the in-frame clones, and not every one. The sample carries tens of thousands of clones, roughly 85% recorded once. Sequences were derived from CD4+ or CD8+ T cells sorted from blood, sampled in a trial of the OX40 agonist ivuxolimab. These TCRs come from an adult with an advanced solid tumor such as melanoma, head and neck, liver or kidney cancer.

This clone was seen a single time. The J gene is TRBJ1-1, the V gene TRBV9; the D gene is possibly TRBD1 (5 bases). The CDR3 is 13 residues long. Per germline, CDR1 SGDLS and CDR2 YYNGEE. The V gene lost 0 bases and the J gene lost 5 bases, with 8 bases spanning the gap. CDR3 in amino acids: CASSVAEGTEAFF. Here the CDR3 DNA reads TGTGCCAGCAGCGTAGCCGAGGGGACTGAAGCTTTCTTT.

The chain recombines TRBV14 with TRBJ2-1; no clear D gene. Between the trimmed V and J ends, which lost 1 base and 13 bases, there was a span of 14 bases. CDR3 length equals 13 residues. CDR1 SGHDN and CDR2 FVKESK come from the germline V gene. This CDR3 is CASSQGPGRTQFF. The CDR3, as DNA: TGTGCCAGCAGCCAAGGTCCCGGGCGGACCCAGTTCTTC.

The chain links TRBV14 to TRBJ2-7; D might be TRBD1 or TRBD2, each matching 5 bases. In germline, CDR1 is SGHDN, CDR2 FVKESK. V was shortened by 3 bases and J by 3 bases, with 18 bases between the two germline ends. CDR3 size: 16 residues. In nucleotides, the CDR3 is TGTGCCAGCAGCCACTTACAAGCGGAAGGGGTCTACGAGCAGTACTTC. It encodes CASSHLQAEGVYEQYF.

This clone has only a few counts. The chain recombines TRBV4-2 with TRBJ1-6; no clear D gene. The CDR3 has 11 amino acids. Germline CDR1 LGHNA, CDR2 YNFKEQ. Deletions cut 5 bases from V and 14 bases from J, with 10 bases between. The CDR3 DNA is TGTGCCAGCAGCAATACGGGGACCCTCCACTTT. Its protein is CASSNTGTLHF.

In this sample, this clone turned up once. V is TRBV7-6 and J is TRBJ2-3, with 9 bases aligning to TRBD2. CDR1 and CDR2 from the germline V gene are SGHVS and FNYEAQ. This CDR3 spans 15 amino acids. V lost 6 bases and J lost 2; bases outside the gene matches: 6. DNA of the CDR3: TGTGCCAGCAGTCGAGCGGGGGGCCTCACAGATACGCAGTATTTT. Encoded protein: CASSRAGGLTDTQYF.

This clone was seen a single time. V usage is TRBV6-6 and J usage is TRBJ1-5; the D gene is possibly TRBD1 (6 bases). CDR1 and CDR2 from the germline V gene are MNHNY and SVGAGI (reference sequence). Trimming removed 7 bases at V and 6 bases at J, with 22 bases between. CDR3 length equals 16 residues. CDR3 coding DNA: TGTGCCAGCAATACGAGGGACATTGGAATTCCTCAGCCCCAGCATTTT. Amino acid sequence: CASNTRDIGIPQPQHF.

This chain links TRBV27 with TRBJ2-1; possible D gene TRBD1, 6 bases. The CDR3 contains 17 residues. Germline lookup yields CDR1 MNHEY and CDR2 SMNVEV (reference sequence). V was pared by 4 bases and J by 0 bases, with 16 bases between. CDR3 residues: CASSSIQGPSSYNEQFF. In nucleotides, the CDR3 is TGTGCCAGCAGTTCCATACAGGGACCGAGCTCCTACAATGAGCAGTTCTTC.

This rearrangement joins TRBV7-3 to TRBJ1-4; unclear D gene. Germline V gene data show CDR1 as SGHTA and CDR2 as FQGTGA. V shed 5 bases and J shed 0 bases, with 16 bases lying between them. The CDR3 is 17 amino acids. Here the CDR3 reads CASSPGPSRPTNEKLFF. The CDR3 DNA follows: TGTGCCAGCAGCCCGGGCCCCTCGAGGCCAACTAATGAAAAACTGTTTTTT.

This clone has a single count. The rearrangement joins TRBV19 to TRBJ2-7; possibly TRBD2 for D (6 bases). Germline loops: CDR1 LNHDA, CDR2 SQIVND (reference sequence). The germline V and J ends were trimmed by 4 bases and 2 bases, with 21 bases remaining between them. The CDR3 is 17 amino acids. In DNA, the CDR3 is TGTGCCAGTAGTAGGGAACGGGTCACGGGAGAGACCTACGAGCAGTACTTC. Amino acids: CASSRERVTGETYEQYF.

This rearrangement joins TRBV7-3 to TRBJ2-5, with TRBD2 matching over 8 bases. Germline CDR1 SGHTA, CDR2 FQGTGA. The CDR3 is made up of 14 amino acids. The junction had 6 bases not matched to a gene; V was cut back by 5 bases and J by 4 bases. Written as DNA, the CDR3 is TGTGCCAGCAGCCCCTCGGGGGGGTCAGAGACCCAGTACTTC. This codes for CASSPSGGSETQYF.

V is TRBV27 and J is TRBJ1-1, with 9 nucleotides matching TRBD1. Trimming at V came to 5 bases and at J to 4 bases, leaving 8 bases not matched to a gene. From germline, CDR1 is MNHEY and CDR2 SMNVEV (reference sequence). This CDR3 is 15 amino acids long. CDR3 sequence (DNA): TGTGCCAGCAGTCCTACAACAGGGGGCCGCACTGAAGCTTTCTTT. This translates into CASSPTTGGRTEAFF.

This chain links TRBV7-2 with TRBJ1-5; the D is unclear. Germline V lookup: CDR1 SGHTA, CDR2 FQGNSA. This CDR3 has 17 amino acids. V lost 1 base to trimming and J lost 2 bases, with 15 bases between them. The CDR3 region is CASSLGGGTGRNQPQHF. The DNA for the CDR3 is TGTGCCAGCAGCTTAGGCGGCGGAACCGGGCGCAATCAGCCCCAGCATTTT.

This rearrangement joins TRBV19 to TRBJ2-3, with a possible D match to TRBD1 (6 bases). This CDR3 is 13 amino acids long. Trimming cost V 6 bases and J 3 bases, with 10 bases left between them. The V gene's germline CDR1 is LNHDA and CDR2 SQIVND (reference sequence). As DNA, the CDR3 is TGTGCCAGTAGCCACAGGGCTACAGATACGCAGTATTTT. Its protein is CASSHRATDTQYF.

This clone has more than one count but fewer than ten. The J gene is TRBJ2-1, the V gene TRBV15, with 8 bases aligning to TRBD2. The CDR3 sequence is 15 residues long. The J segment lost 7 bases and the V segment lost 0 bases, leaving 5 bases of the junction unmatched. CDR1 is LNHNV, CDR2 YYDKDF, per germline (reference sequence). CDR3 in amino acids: CATSREAGGGNEQFF. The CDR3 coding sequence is TGTGCCACCAGCAGAGAGGCGGGGGGAGGGAATGAGCAGTTCTTC.

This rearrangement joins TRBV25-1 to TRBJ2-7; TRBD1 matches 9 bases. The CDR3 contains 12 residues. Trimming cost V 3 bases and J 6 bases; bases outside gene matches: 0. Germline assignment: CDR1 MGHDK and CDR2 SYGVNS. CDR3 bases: TGTGCCAGCAGTGAGACAGGGGGCGAGCAGTACTTC. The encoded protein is CASSETGGEQYF.

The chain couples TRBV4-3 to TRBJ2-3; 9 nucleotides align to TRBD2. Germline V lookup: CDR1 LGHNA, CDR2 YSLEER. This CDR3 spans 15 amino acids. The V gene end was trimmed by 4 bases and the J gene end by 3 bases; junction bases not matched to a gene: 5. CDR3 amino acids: CASSPWTSVTDTQYF. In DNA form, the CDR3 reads TGCGCCAGCAGCCCGTGGACTAGCGTGACAGATACGCAGTATTTT.

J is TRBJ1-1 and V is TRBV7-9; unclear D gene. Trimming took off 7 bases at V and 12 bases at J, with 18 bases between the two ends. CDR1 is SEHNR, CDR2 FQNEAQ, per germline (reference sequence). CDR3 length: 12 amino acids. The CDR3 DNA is TGTGCCAGCAAGTCGGGCTCCGTCGAGTCTTTCTTT. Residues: CASKSGSVESFF.

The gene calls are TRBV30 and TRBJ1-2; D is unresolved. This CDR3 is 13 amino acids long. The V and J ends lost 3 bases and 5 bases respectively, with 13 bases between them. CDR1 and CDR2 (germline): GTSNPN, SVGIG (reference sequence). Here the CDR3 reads CAWSSGYIYGYTF. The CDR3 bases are TGTGCCTGGAGCTCTGGGTATATATATGGCTACACCTTC.

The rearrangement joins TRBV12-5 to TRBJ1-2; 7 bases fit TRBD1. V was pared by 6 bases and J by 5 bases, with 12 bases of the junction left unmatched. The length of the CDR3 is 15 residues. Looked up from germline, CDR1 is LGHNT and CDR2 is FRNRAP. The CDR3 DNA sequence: TGTGCTAGTGGGGGGGACAGCTCACCTTATTATGGCTACACCTTC. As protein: CASGGDSSPYYGYTF. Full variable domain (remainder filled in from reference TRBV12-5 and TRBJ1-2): DARVTQTPRHKVTEMGQEVTMRCQPILGHNTVFWYRQTMMQGLELLAYFRNRAPLDDSGMPKDRFSAEMPDATLATLKIQPSEPRDSAVYFCASGGDSSPYYGYTFGSGTRLTVV.

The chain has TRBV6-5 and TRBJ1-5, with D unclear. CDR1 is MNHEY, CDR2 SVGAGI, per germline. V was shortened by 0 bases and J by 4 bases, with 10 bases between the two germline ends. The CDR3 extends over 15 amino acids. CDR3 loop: CASSYSATANQPQHF. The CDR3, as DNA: TGTGCCAGCAGTTACTCGGCTACAGCTAATCAGCCCCAGCATTTT.

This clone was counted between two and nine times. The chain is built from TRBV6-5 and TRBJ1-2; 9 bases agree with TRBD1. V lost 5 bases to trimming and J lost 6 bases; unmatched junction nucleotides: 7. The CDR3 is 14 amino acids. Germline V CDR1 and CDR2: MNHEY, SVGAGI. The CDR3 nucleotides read TGTGCCAGCAGTCAAACACAGGGGGCAAATGGCTACACCTTC. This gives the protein CASSQTQGANGYTF.

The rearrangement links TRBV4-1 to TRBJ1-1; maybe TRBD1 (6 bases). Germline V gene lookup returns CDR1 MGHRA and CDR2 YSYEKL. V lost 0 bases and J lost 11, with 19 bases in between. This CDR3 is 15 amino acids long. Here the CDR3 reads CASSQEAGQKGVAFF. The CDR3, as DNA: TGCGCCAGCAGCCAAGAGGCTGGACAGAAAGGAGTCGCTTTCTTT.